These 16 T cell receptor beta chains were all obtained from the same sample, sequenced in a study of cytotoxic CD8 clonotypes in ibrutinib-treated CLL. The data were produced by immunoSEQ multiplex PCR, yet TCRdb's version contains in-frame clones alone and is incomplete. The sample gives 7,300 or so clones, roughly three quarters of which show up once; 3.8% is in the top ten. The material was PBMCs, obtained before ibrutinib treatment. The receptors come from a human donor with chronic lymphocytic leukemia.

The chain uses TRBV9 and TRBJ2-7; D perhaps matches TRBD1 (6 bases). This CDR3 region has 12 residues. Looked up from germline, CDR1 is SGDLS and CDR2 is YYNGEE. V lost 0 bases and J 7 bases, leaving 8 bases between the germline ends. CDR3 in DNA: TGTGCCAGCAGCGTAGGAGGGGGTGAGCAGTACTTC. Translation gives CASSVGGGEQYF.

The genes are TRBV9 and TRBJ2-6; D is perhaps TRBD1 (5 bases). The CDR3 is made up of 16 amino acids. V gave up 3 bases and J gave up 0 bases, with 10 bases separating them. The germline gives CDR1 SGDLS, CDR2 YYNGEE. The DNA for the CDR3 is TGTGCCAGCAGCGCACGACAGTACTCTGGGGCCAACGTCCTGACTTTC. The encoded protein is CASSARQYSGANVLTF.

The chain recombines TRBV25-1 with TRBJ2-7; D unresolved. In germline, CDR1 is MGHDK, CDR2 SYGVNS. V lost 8 bases and J lost 0, with 8 bases in between. The CDR3 is 12 residues long. The CDR3 sequence is CASGRSSYEQYF. The CDR3, as DNA: TGTGCCAGCGGTCGAAGCTCCTACGAGCAGTACTTC.

This clone was counted only a few times. This rearrangement joins TRBV4-2 to TRBJ2-2; 7 bases line up with TRBD1. Germline CDR1 and CDR2: LGHNA and YNFKEQ. The junction had 11 bases not matched to a gene; V was cut back by 4 bases and J by 0 bases. The CDR3 runs to 18 residues. CDR3 nucleotides: TGTGCCAGCAGCCCCAGATACGGACAGGTAGCGAACACCGGGGAGCTGTTTTTT. Translating gives CASSPRYGQVANTGELFF.

The CDR3 DNA reads as TGTGCCAGCAGCGCGACAGGGGCAAACACCATATATTTT. Its protein product is CASSATGANTIYF. The rearrangement uses TRBV9 and TRBJ1-3; TRBD1 aligns across 8 bases. CDR1 and CDR2 (germline): SGDLS, YYNGEE. With V trimmed by 3 bases and J by 6 bases, 2 bases remained unmatched. The CDR3 spans 13 residues.

This clone was seen a handful of times. The rearrangement links TRBV19 to TRBJ2-5, with 7 bases fitting TRBD2. This CDR3 spans 16 amino acids. CDR1 is LNHDA and CDR2 is SQIVND in the germline V gene (reference sequence). The V gene end was trimmed by 2 bases and the J gene end by 5 bases; junction bases not matched to a gene: 11. Here the CDR3 reads CASSIRGSGGRETQYF. The CDR3, as DNA: TGTGCCAGTAGTATACGCGGGAGCGGAGGGAGGGAGACCCAGTACTTC.

This chain links TRBV28 with TRBJ1-5, with a tentative D call TRBD1 (5 bases). The germline CDR1 and CDR2 sequences are MDHEN and SYDVKM. V was pared by 7 bases and J by 7 bases, with 14 bases between. The CDR3 sequence is 13 residues long. CDR3 coding DNA: TGTGCCAGCAAAAACCCTAGGGGACAGCCCCAGCATTTT. Translation: CASKNPRGQPQHF.

The V call is TRBV29-1, the J call TRBJ2-7; 9 bases are a match to TRBD1. Germline assignment: CDR1 SQVTM and CDR2 ANQGSEA. The length of the CDR3 is 14 residues. Trimming at V came to 5 bases and at J to 1 base, leaving 6 bases not matched to a gene. The CDR3 loop is CSVQDRGTSYEQYF. CDR3 nucleotide sequence: TGCAGCGTTCAGGACAGGGGCACATCCTACGAGCAGTACTTC.

The CDR3 coding sequence is TGTGCCAGCAGCCTCCTCGCGTTAAAGGGGGAAGGTGAGCAGTACTTC. This gives the protein CASSLLALKGEGEQYF. V gene TRBV5-6 combines with J gene TRBJ2-7; TRBD1 might be the D (6 bases). The CDR3 totals 16 residues. Trimming removed 4 bases at V and 7 bases at J, with 24 bases between. The germline gives CDR1 SGHDT, CDR2 YYEEEE.

The chain links TRBV28 to TRBJ2-3; D may be TRBD2 (6 bases). CDR3 length: 14 amino acids. The V and J ends lost 7 bases and 2 bases respectively, with 13 bases between them. Germline CDR1 is MDHEN and CDR2 is SYDVKM. The CDR3, as DNA: TGTGCCAGCATTCCCGGGAGCAACACAGATACGCAGTATTTT. Protein: CASIPGSNTDTQYF.

The V call is TRBV7-2, the J call TRBJ1-2, with TRBD1 matching over 8 bases. The germline V gene encodes CDR1 SGHTA and CDR2 FQGNSA. V shed 2 bases, J shed 4 bases, and the junction held 6 bases outside the gene matches. This CDR3 spans 15 amino acids. Here the CDR3 DNA reads TGTGCCAGCAGCTTAAGGGACAGGAGTTCCTATGGCTACACCTTC. Protein: CASSLRDRSSYGYTF. The whole variable domain, filled in from reference TRBV7-2 and TRBJ1-2, reads GAGVSQSPSNKVTEKGKDVELRCDPISGHTALYWYRQSLGQGLEFLIYFQGNSAPDKSGLPSDRFSAERTGGSVSTLTIQRTQQEDSAVYLCASSLRDRSSYGYTFGSGTRLTVV.

This chain connects TRBV7-9 to TRBJ2-3; D is uncertain. CDR1 is SEHNR, CDR2 FQNEAQ, per germline (reference sequence). V was shortened by 5 bases and J by 8 bases, with 11 bases between the two germline ends. This CDR3 has 12 residues. The CDR3 bases are TGTGCCAGCAGCCATCCGGATACTACGCAGTATTTT. Translating it yields CASSHPDTTQYF.

CDR3 sequence reads: CASSQDNARGTEAFF. The CDR3 bases are TGTGCCAGCAGCCAAGATAATGCCAGGGGCACTGAAGCTTTCTTT. This sequence joins TRBV4-2 and TRBJ1-1, with D possibly matching TRBD1 (6 bases). CDR1 and CDR2 (germline): LGHNA, YNFKEQ. The V end was cut by 0 bases, the J end by 4 bases, with 12 bases between. This CDR3 has 15 residues.

This clone occurred a few times. CDR3 in DNA: TGTGCCAGCAGCTTCGAAGGGAGCTCTGGAAACACCATATATTTT. Amino acids: CASSFEGSSGNTIYF. This sequence joins TRBV7-2 and TRBJ1-3; D is unresolved. Germline loops: CDR1 SGHTA, CDR2 FQGNSA. This CDR3 is built from 15 residues. Trimming took 3 bases from V and 0 from J, leaving 9 bases between them.

V usage is TRBV7-2 and J usage is TRBJ2-3; 14 nucleotides match TRBD2. Germline V CDR1 and CDR2: SGHTA, FQGNSA. The CDR3 consists of 18 residues. V shed 3 bases, J shed 5 bases, and the junction held 10 bases outside the gene matches. CDR3 loop: CASSFGTSGRRKGDTQYF. For the CDR3, the DNA is TGTGCCAGCAGCTTCGGGACTAGCGGGAGACGTAAAGGAGATACGCAGTATTTT.

CDR3 bases: TGTGCCAGTAGAACCGGGACAGGGGGAGTTCACGAGCAGTACTTC. This sequence encodes CASRTGTGGVHEQYF. This chain connects TRBV19 to TRBJ2-7, with 11 bases that match TRBD1. The CDR3 is made up of 15 amino acids. Germline V CDR1 and CDR2: LNHDA, SQIVND (reference sequence). V was pared by 6 bases and J by 5 bases, with 9 bases of the junction left unmatched.